This T cell receptor (beta chain) was recorded in a study of T cell repertoires in aging, cancer and after chemotherapy. Across the study: Patients with glioblastoma brain tumors were sampled before and after temozolomide-based therapy.

A mixed TRB-A/B primer pool amplified rearranged TRB by multiplex touch-down PCR. One entry per CDR3 protein results from TCRdb running MiXCR on the multiplex PCR reads. The sample records 2,500 to 4,000 distinct CDR3 sequences, about 35% being singletons. This clonotype is a singleton in its sample. Its cognate antigen is unknown. Looked up from germline, CDR1 is LGHNA and CDR2 is YSLEER. CDR3 length: 16 amino acids. The ends were cut back, 0 bases at V and 1 base at J, with 13 bases in the middle. Amplification of TCR beta used genomic DNA extracted from peripheral blood. Points from the study as a whole: Untreated cancer patients had significantly lower blood TCR diversity than age-matched healthy donors. Loss of evenness, beyond lost richness, contributed to age-related TCR diversity decline in cancer patients. Across the chemotherapy interval, each cancer cohort showed higher median generation probability, suggesting thymic rebound.

This TCR was recovered from a human donor with a solid tumor. The chain combines TRBV4-3 with TRBJ2-7; D ambiguous. Sequencing was carried out using blood. The CDR3 here is CASSQDYPGPSYEQYF. CDR3 DNA: TGCGCCAGCAGCCAAGATTATCCCGGGCCTTCCTACGAGCAGTACTTC.